This T cell receptor (beta chain) derives from a study of blood T cell repertoires in COVID-19. About the study: The origin of the acute and convalescent COVID-19 samples was the United States, Italy and Spain.

The CDR3 extends over 14 amino acids. V lost 7 bases to trimming and J lost 4 bases, with 14 bases between them. Germline CDR1 and CDR2: MNHEY and SVGAGI. Original processing notes: Amplification with reference gene primers provided the estimates of nucleated cell counts. Clones were read by immunoSEQ multiplex PCR, and TCRdb kept only the in-frame ones, dropping some. D and trimming come from the DNA, and the V and J calls and clone size come from that table. The sample has fewer than 450,000 clones; 88% are singletons. The rearrangement uses TRBV6-5 and TRBJ1-5; tentative D call: TRBD1 (6 bases). The clonotype was recovered from a woman between 40 and 55 years old with acute COVID-19. Sequences were obtained from PBMCs or T cells enriched from blood (not recorded which). The CDR3 DNA follows: TGTGCCAGCACCCGGACAGACTTTAATCAGCCCCAGCATTTT. Amino acid sequence: CASTRTDFNQPQHF.